These T cell receptor beta chains were read from a single sample in a study of tumour-infiltrating T cells in Burkitt lymphoma. Generated by immunoSEQ multiplex PCR, the TCRdb table keeps only in-frame clones and is missing some. Here the sample spans approximately 46,000 clones, 30% to 40% being singletons. The sequencing input was tumor tissue. The receptor set was obtained from a human donor with Burkitt lymphoma. CDR3s include the opening cysteine and the closing phenylalanine or tryptophan. Each record gives: clone size, D gene, V gene, J gene, CDR3 DNA, CDR3 protein. A D gene is named only where the DNA matches it firmly. Size is stated for part of the rows, as once, few or many counts, or as a class when the clone is expanded.

clone_size: few; d_call: .; v_call: TRBV29-1; j_call: TRBJ2-3; cdr3_nt: TGCAGCGTTGAAGAACAGGCAGATACGCAGTATTTT; cdr3_aa: CSVEEQADTQYF
clone_size: once; d_call: .; v_call: TRBV11-2; j_call: TRBJ2-1; cdr3_nt: TGTGCCAGCAGCTTAGATTTCAATGAGCAGTTCTTC; cdr3_aa: CASSLDFNEQFF
clone_size: .; d_call: .; v_call: TRBV7-9; j_call: TRBJ1-6; cdr3_nt: TGTGCCAGCAGCCACCGGCGAGGGTCCTATAATTCACCCCTCCACTTT; cdr3_aa: CASSHRRGSYNSPLHF
clone_size: .; d_call: .; v_call: TRBV5-4; j_call: TRBJ1-2; cdr3_nt: TGTGCCGTCCCCCGCTCGGGGGGCGCCTATGGCTACACCTTC; cdr3_aa: CAVPRSGGAYGYTF
clone_size: .; d_call: .; v_call: TRBV6-5; j_call: TRBJ2-1; cdr3_nt: TGTGCCAGCAGCGCGGGACCACATGAGCAGTTCTTC; cdr3_aa: CASSAGPHEQFF
clone_size: .; d_call: .; v_call: TRBV12-5; j_call: TRBJ1-1; cdr3_nt: TGTGCTAGTGGTTTGGTCGAGGGCACTGAAGCTTTCTTT; cdr3_aa: CASGLVEGTEAFF
clone_size: .; d_call: .; v_call: TRBV7-2; j_call: TRBJ2-7; cdr3_nt: TGTGCCAGCAGCGGAGACAGGTACTACGAGCAGTACTTC; cdr3_aa: CASSGDRYYEQYF
clone_size: .; d_call: .; v_call: TRBV6-5; j_call: TRBJ1-2; cdr3_nt: TGTGCCAGCAGTTACTCCCAGGCTAACTATGGCTACACCTTC; cdr3_aa: CASSYSQANYGYTF
clone_size: .; d_call: TRBD1; v_call: TRBV28; j_call: TRBJ2-7; cdr3_nt: TGTGCCACCGTACAGGGGGCAGCCCTCCCTTACGAGCAGTACTTC; cdr3_aa: CATVQGAALPYEQYF
clone_size: .; d_call: .; v_call: TRBV7-2; j_call: TRBJ1-2; cdr3_nt: TGTGCCAGCAGCTTAGAAACAGGGCCAGGGTTCTTC; cdr3_aa: CASSLETGPGFF
clone_size: few; d_call: .; v_call: TRBV5-1; j_call: TRBJ1-2; cdr3_nt: TGCGCCAGCAGCGCCACAGGGCCCCCGGACTATGGCTACACCTTC; cdr3_aa: CASSATGPPDYGYTF
clone_size: .; d_call: .; v_call: TRBV10-3; j_call: TRBJ2-3; cdr3_nt: TGTGCCATCCAATCTTCGAGGGTCGGCACAGATACGCAGTATTTT; cdr3_aa: CAIQSSRVGTDTQYF
clone_size: .; d_call: .; v_call: TRBV6-5; j_call: TRBJ2-2; cdr3_nt: TGTGCCAGCAGTTACCGGGCCACCGGGGAGCTGTTTTTT; cdr3_aa: CASSYRATGELFF
clone_size: few; d_call: TRBD1; v_call: TRBV13; j_call: TRBJ1-1; cdr3_nt: TGTGCCAGCAGCTTTCCCGACAGGGGGGTCGAGGCTTTCTTT; cdr3_aa: CASSFPDRGVEAFF
clone_size: .; d_call: .; v_call: TRBV11-2; j_call: TRBJ2-7; cdr3_nt: TGTGCCAGCAGCTTACCTATGGGTAACCACGAGCAGTACTTC; cdr3_aa: CASSLPMGNHEQYF
clone_size: .; d_call: TRBD2; v_call: TRBV7-2; j_call: TRBJ2-3; cdr3_nt: TGTGCCAGCAGCTCGATGGAGCGGGGGGGCACAGATACGCAGTATTTT; cdr3_aa: CASSSMERGGTDTQYF
clone_size: few; d_call: .; v_call: TRBV4-3; j_call: TRBJ1-1; cdr3_nt: TGCGCCAGCAGGGCGGACATGAACACTGAAGCTTTCTTT; cdr3_aa: CASRADMNTEAFF
clone_size: .; d_call: TRBD1; v_call: TRBV5-4; j_call: TRBJ2-5; cdr3_nt: TGTGCCAGCAGAACCGGGACAGGGGGCGCAAAGACCCAGTACTTC; cdr3_aa: CASRTGTGGAKTQYF
clone_size: .; d_call: .; v_call: TRBV10-2; j_call: TRBJ1-1; cdr3_nt: TGCGCCAGCAGGGACCAGAACACTGAAGCTTTCTTT; cdr3_aa: CASRDQNTEAFF
clone_size: few; d_call: TRBD2; v_call: TRBV2; j_call: TRBJ2-2; cdr3_nt: TGTGCCAGCAGTGATATGGGACTAGCATACACCGGGGAGCTGTTTTTT; cdr3_aa: CASSDMGLAYTGELFF
clone_size: few; d_call: .; v_call: TRBV7-9; j_call: TRBJ2-7; cdr3_nt: TGTGCCAGCAGCTTAGAGGGACGTACCTACGAGCAGTACTTC; cdr3_aa: CASSLEGRTYEQYF
clone_size: .; d_call: TRBD1; v_call: TRBV7-2; j_call: TRBJ2-5; cdr3_nt: TGTGCCAGCAGCTTAACCCGGGACAGGGCAGAGACCCAGTACTTC; cdr3_aa: CASSLTRDRAETQYF
clone_size: .; d_call: .; v_call: TRBV4-2; j_call: TRBJ1-1; cdr3_nt: TGTGCCAGCAGCCAAGTACAGGAGATGAACACTGAAGCTTTCTTT; cdr3_aa: CASSQVQEMNTEAFF
clone_size: few; d_call: .; v_call: TRBV6-1; j_call: TRBJ1-4; cdr3_nt: TGTGCCAGCAGTGAAGTCCCCGAAGGGGAAAAACTGTTTTTT; cdr3_aa: CASSEVPEGEKLFF
clone_size: .; d_call: .; v_call: TRBV5-1; j_call: TRBJ2-5; cdr3_nt: TGCGCCAGCAGCTTGGTTTTGGGGAGCGGACAAGAGACCCAGTACTTC; cdr3_aa: CASSLVLGSGQETQYF
clone_size: .; d_call: .; v_call: TRBV4-2; j_call: TRBJ2-2; cdr3_nt: TGTGCCAGCAGCCAAGAACTGAACACCGGGGAGCTGTTTTTT; cdr3_aa: CASSQELNTGELFF
clone_size: .; d_call: TRBD1; v_call: TRBV6-4; j_call: TRBJ2-5; cdr3_nt: TGTGCCAGAGAGCCGGGACAGCGGGAGACCCAGTACTTC; cdr3_aa: CAREPGQRETQYF
clone_size: few; d_call: .; v_call: TRBV27; j_call: TRBJ1-1; cdr3_nt: TGTGCCAGCATGGACCCGAGAACTGAAGCTTTCTTT; cdr3_aa: CASMDPRTEAFF
clone_size: .; d_call: TRBD1; v_call: TRBV29-1; j_call: TRBJ1-4; cdr3_nt: TGCAGCGCCACAGAGGGAGGGACAGTCAATGATGAAAAACTGTTTTTT; cdr3_aa: CSATEGGTVNDEKLFF
clone_size: .; d_call: .; v_call: TRBV6-1; j_call: TRBJ2-7; cdr3_nt: TGTGCCAGCAGTGACGAAGGGTCCCAGTACTTC; cdr3_aa: CASSDEGSQYF
clone_size: .; d_call: TRBD2; v_call: TRBV11-2; j_call: TRBJ2-4; cdr3_nt: TGTGCCAGCAGCCGCCTTCTAGCGGGGGGGCCAAATTCCAAAAACATTCAGTACTTC; cdr3_aa: CASSRLLAGGPNSKNIQYF
clone_size: .; d_call: TRBD1; v_call: TRBV7-9; j_call: TRBJ2-7; cdr3_nt: TGTGCCAGCAGCCAAGATGGGGACAGGGGCGGCGAGCAGTACTTC; cdr3_aa: CASSQDGDRGGEQYF
clone_size: many; d_call: .; v_call: TRBV18; j_call: TRBJ2-5; cdr3_nt: TGTGCCAGCTCACCTCGGGTGGCGGAAGAGACCCAGTACTTC; cdr3_aa: CASSPRVAEETQYF
clone_size: few; d_call: .; v_call: TRBV7-2; j_call: TRBJ2-6; cdr3_nt: TGTGCCAGCAGCTCCAGAGGGGGAAGTGGGGCCAACGTCCTGACTTTC; cdr3_aa: CASSSRGGSGANVLTF
clone_size: .; d_call: TRBD1; v_call: TRBV7-2; j_call: TRBJ1-2; cdr3_nt: TGTGCCAGCAGCTTAGCGCCGGGACAGGGTGGTAACTATGGCTACACCTTC; cdr3_aa: CASSLAPGQGGNYGYTF
clone_size: few; d_call: TRBD1; v_call: TRBV5-1; j_call: TRBJ1-2; cdr3_nt: TGCGCCAGCAGCAGAACCGGGACAGGGGAAGCCTATGGCTACACCTTC; cdr3_aa: CASSRTGTGEAYGYTF
clone_size: .; d_call: .; v_call: TRBV12-5; j_call: TRBJ1-1; cdr3_nt: TGTGCTAGTGGTTTGGAAAACGGGGTGGCTGAAGCTTTCTTT; cdr3_aa: CASGLENGVAEAFF
clone_size: once; d_call: .; v_call: TRBV15; j_call: TRBJ2-7; cdr3_nt: TGTGCCACCAGCAGAGAGGGGCGGCCCTACGAGCAGTACTTC; cdr3_aa: CATSREGRPYEQYF
clone_size: .; d_call: .; v_call: TRBV5-1; j_call: TRBJ1-4; cdr3_nt: TGCGCCAGCAGCCTGGGTGGCCAGGCCGTTGAAAAACTGTTTTTT; cdr3_aa: CASSLGGQAVEKLFF
clone_size: .; d_call: .; v_call: TRBV5-6; j_call: TRBJ1-4; cdr3_nt: TGTGCCAGCAGCTTGGTTGGGGCAGGAATTAATGAAAAACTGTTTTTT; cdr3_aa: CASSLVGAGINEKLFF
clone_size: .; d_call: .; v_call: TRBV7-9; j_call: TRBJ2-5; cdr3_nt: TGTGCCAGCAGCTTTCTATTCCGGCTACAAGAGACCCAGTACTTC; cdr3_aa: CASSFLFRLQETQYF
clone_size: .; d_call: .; v_call: TRBV6-6; j_call: TRBJ1-5; cdr3_nt: TGTGCCAGCATTTACGGGGACCTTGATGGTAATCAGCCCCAGCATTTT; cdr3_aa: CASIYGDLDGNQPQHF
clone_size: .; d_call: .; v_call: TRBV9; j_call: TRBJ2-7; cdr3_nt: TGTGCCAGCAGTACGGACGGGAGCTCCTACGAGCAGTACTTC; cdr3_aa: CASSTDGSSYEQYF
clone_size: .; d_call: .; v_call: TRBV30; j_call: TRBJ1-5; cdr3_nt: TGTGCCTGGAGTGTTGACAGTAGCAATCAGCCCCAGCATTTT; cdr3_aa: CAWSVDSSNQPQHF
clone_size: .; d_call: .; v_call: TRBV30; j_call: TRBJ1-5; cdr3_nt: TGTGCCTGGAGTCCCCGACGGAGCAATCAGCCCCAGCATTTT; cdr3_aa: CAWSPRRSNQPQHF